These 27 T cell receptor beta chains share one sample of origin, sequenced in a study of glioma-infiltrating T cells after dendritic cell vaccination. Assay used: immunoSEQ multiplex PCR; TCRdb lists only in-frame clones, some missing. Of 80,000 to 95,000 clones in the sample, over 75% are singletons; the top ten hold around 2.9%. The starting material was blood, obtained before dendritic cell vaccination. The receptors come from a human donor with glioblastoma.

The chain couples TRBV6-5 to TRBJ1-6, with 12 bases fitting TRBD1. The junction had 5 bases not matched to a gene; V was cut back by 0 bases and J by 14 bases. Germline assignment: CDR1 MNHEY and CDR2 SVGAGI. The CDR3 spans 15 residues. DNA of the CDR3: TGTGCCAGCAGTTACTCAGGGACAGGGGGCCTTTCCCTCCACTTT. Protein sequence: CASSYSGTGGLSLHF.

This clone was detected a few times. The chain is built from TRBV11-2 and TRBJ2-5; 12 bases align to TRBD2. The trim removed 5 bases at V and 5 bases at J, leaving 15 bases unmatched. CDR3 length: 18 amino acids. The V gene's germline CDR1 is SGHAT and CDR2 FQNNGV. CDR3 amino acids: CASSQRSSGGAGRETQYF. For the CDR3, the DNA is TGTGCCAGCAGCCAGAGGTCTAGCGGGGGGGCCGGACGGGAGACCCAGTACTTC.

V is TRBV27 and J is TRBJ1-2; D is unresolved. Germline assignment: CDR1 MNHEY and CDR2 SMNVEV (reference sequence). CDR3 length equals 13 residues. The V and J ends lost 6 bases and 3 bases respectively, with 11 bases between them. Here the CDR3 reads CASRPGLDYGYTF. CDR3 bases: TGTGCCAGCAGACCCGGACTGGACTATGGCTACACCTTC.

The rearrangement uses TRBV7-2 and TRBJ1-4; D is perhaps TRBD1 (6 bases). CDR3 size: 15 residues. Germline CDR1 SGHTA, CDR2 FQGNSA. Deletions cut 5 bases from V and 3 bases from J, with 13 bases between. This CDR3 is CASSPDGTPNEKLFF. In DNA form, the CDR3 reads TGTGCCAGCAGCCCCGACGGGACACCTAATGAAAAACTGTTTTTT. The full variable domain, completed using reference TRBV7-2 and TRBJ1-4, is GAGVSQSPSNKVTEKGKDVELRCDPISGHTALYWYRQSLGQGLEFLIYFQGNSAPDKSGLPSDRFSAERTGGSVSTLTIQRTQQEDSAVYLCASSPDGTPNEKLFFGSGTQLSVL.

This chain uses TRBV29-1 with TRBJ2-5; perhaps TRBD2 as D (6 bases). Between the trimmed V and J ends, which lost 6 bases and 0 bases, there was a span of 11 bases. The CDR3 length is 13 residues. Germline V gives CDR1 SQVTM, CDR2 ANQGSEA. For the CDR3, the DNA is TGCAGCGTGTTTAGCGGAAACCAAGAGACCCAGTACTTC. It translates to CSVFSGNQETQYF.

The chain carries TRBV7-2 and TRBJ2-7; 7 nucleotides align to TRBD2. Per the germline V gene, CDR1 is SGHTA and CDR2 is FQGNSA. The CDR3 runs to 16 residues. V was clipped by 5 bases and J by 5 bases; unmatched bases: 15. The CDR3 DNA sequence: TGTGCCAGCAGCCTCTCCGGGGGGAGCGGTCGAAACGAGCAGTACTTC. As protein: CASSLSGGSGRNEQYF.

The chain combines TRBV7-2 with TRBJ2-7; 7 bases are a match to TRBD1. CDR3 length: 14 amino acids. V dropped 4 bases and J dropped 5; count of bases not matched to a gene: 8. Germline V CDR1 and CDR2: SGHTA, FQGNSA. The CDR3 reads CASSSLGQPDEQYF. CDR3 coding DNA: TGTGCCAGCAGCTCCCTGGGACAGCCTGACGAGCAGTACTTC.

The chain is built from TRBV6-1 and TRBJ2-7, with D possibly TRBD2 on 7 matching bases. This CDR3 is built from 14 residues. Trimming left V 8 bases short and J 2 bases short, with 16 bases between. Per the germline V gene, CDR1 is MNHNS and CDR2 is SASEGT. The CDR3: CASLLGGAAYEQYF. The CDR3 DNA is TGTGCCAGCCTACTAGGGGGGGCAGCCTACGAGCAGTACTTC.

The chain carries TRBV4-1 and TRBJ2-7; 8 nucleotides agree with TRBD1. The ends lost 0 bases at V and 2 bases at J; junction bases unmatched: 6. The CDR3 loop spans 16 amino acids. Germline CDR1 MGHRA, CDR2 YSYEKL. Here the CDR3 DNA reads TGCGCCAGCAGCCAAGATCTACGGACAGGGACCTACGAGCAGTACTTC. Translating it yields CASSQDLRTGTYEQYF.

The genes are TRBV7-2 and TRBJ1-1; D not certain. Trimming removed 1 base from V and 4 bases from J, with 16 bases in between. CDR1 is SGHTA and CDR2 is FQGNSA in the germline V gene. This CDR3 comprises 16 residues. The DNA for the CDR3 is TGTGCCAGCAGCTTAGTGGGGAGCGGGTTTACCACTGAAGCTTTCTTT. It specifies CASSLVGSGFTTEAFF. Looking up the rest from reference TRBV7-2 and TRBJ1-1 gives the full variable domain: GAGVSQSPSNKVTEKGKDVELRCDPISGHTALYWYRQSLGQGLEFLIYFQGNSAPDKSGLPSDRFSAERTGGSVSTLTIQRTQQEDSAVYLCASSLVGSGFTTEAFFGQGTRLTVV.

This clone was picked up one time. J is TRBJ1-2 and V is TRBV4-1, with D perhaps TRBD1 (6 bases). Germline CDR1 MGHRA, CDR2 YSYEKL. This CDR3 is 13 amino acids long. V was pared by 4 bases and J by 7 bases, with 13 bases between. The CDR3 sequence is CASSPTDSPGYTF. Here the CDR3 DNA reads TGCGCCAGCAGCCCCACGGACAGCCCTGGCTACACCTTC.

This rearrangement joins TRBV7-9 to TRBJ2-7, with TRBD2 matching over 8 bases. Germline V lookup: CDR1 SEHNR, CDR2 FQNEAQ (reference sequence). Germline trimming cut 10 bases from V and 5 bases from J; bases unmatched to any gene: 4. The CDR3 has 11 amino acids. The CDR3 DNA reads as TGTGCCACAACTAGCGGACACGAGCAGTACTTC. Amino acids: CATTSGHEQYF.

The V call is TRBV6-1, the J call TRBJ2-5, with TRBD1 identical over 9 bases. The J call may be incorrect, as the DNA end agrees better with TRBJ2-7. This CDR3 has 16 amino acids. Germline CDR1 reads MNHNS; CDR2 reads SASEGT. The CDR3 reads CASSEMIGTGINEQYF. The DNA for the CDR3 is TGTGCCAGCAGTGAAATGATCGGGACAGGGATAAACGAGCAGTACTTC.

CDR3 sequence (DNA): TGCGCCAGCAGCCGGGGGTATAGAGATGAGCAGTTCTTC. It codes for CASSRGYRDEQFF. The chain is built from TRBV5-1 and TRBJ2-1; possibly TRBD2 for D (6 bases). There are 13 residues in the CDR3. Per the germline V gene, CDR1 is SGHRS and CDR2 is YFSETQ. Trimming took 4 bases from V and 8 from J, leaving 13 bases between them.

The rearrangement links TRBV6-5 to TRBJ2-7; no clear D gene. Between the trimmed V and J ends, which lost 6 bases and 4 bases, there was a span of 10 bases. Germline lookup yields CDR1 MNHEY and CDR2 SVGAGI. CDR3 length equals 12 residues. The CDR3 spells CASRSHFYEQYF. The CDR3 DNA follows: TGTGCCAGCAGATCCCACTTTTACGAGCAGTACTTC.

This chain connects TRBV7-9 to TRBJ1-4; TRBD1 matches 8 bases. The CDR3 has 15 amino acids. The germline V gene has CDR1 SEHNR and CDR2 FQNEAQ (reference sequence). The V segment lost 7 bases and the J segment 4 bases; nucleotides outside the gene matches: 8. The CDR3 DNA follows: TGTGCCAGCACCCCCGGACAGGGCAATAATGAAAAACTGTTTTTT. Protein product: CASTPGQGNNEKLFF.

The chain recombines TRBV27 with TRBJ2-7; 9 bases line up with TRBD2. Germline V gene sequence: CDR1 MNHEY, CDR2 SMNVEV (reference sequence). V trimming: 3 bases; J trimming: 2 bases; junction bases outside the gene matches: 2. The CDR3 extends over 14 amino acids. CDR3: CASSFSGRAYEQYF. The CDR3 region has the DNA TGTGCCAGCAGTTTTAGCGGGAGAGCCTACGAGCAGTACTTC.

The V gene is TRBV9, the J gene TRBJ2-2; D perhaps matches TRBD1 (5 bases). V was shortened by 2 bases and J by 3 bases, with 11 bases between the two germline ends. The CDR3 covers 15 residues. Germline V gives CDR1 SGDLS, CDR2 YYNGEE. The CDR3 DNA reads TGTGCCAGCAGCGTGGCAGGACACTACACCGGGGAGCTGTTTTTT. It encodes CASSVAGHYTGELFF. The complete variable domain, with remaining parts taken from reference TRBV9 and TRBJ2-2, reads DSGVTQTPKHLITATGQRVTLRCSPRSGDLSVYWYQQSLDQGLQFLIQYYNGEERAKGNILERFSAQQFPDLHSELNLSSLELGDSALYFCASSVAGHYTGELFFGEGSRLTVL.

The rearrangement joins TRBV2 to TRBJ2-1; 10 nucleotides line up with TRBD2. Germline V gene sequence: CDR1 SNHLY, CDR2 FYNNEI. The ends lost 11 bases at V and 7 bases at J; junction bases unmatched: 11. The CDR3 totals 14 residues. CDR3 protein: CASTRTSGANEQFF. CDR3 DNA sequence: TGTGCCTCCACACGGACTAGCGGAGCTAATGAGCAGTTCTTC.

This sequence joins TRBV5-1 and TRBJ2-4; perhaps TRBD1 as D (5 bases). CDR1 and CDR2 (germline): SGHRS, YFSETQ. The CDR3 has 14 residues. With 0 bases removed from V and 1 base from J, the gap between germline ends came to 5 bases. CDR3 protein: CASSLGQAKNIQYF. Written as DNA, the CDR3 is TGCGCCAGCAGCTTGGGACAGGCCAAAAACATTCAGTACTTC.

The chain employs TRBV6-1 and TRBJ2-7, with D hard to call. The CDR3 loop spans 13 amino acids. Germline-derived CDR1 and CDR2 are MNHNS and SASEGT. V was pared by 4 bases and J by 5 bases, with 12 bases between. This CDR3 reads CASSARSGHEQYF. The CDR3 DNA reads TGTGCCAGCAGTGCCCGGAGTGGCCACGAGCAGTACTTC.

The chain links TRBV6-1 to TRBJ2-5, with 7 bases aligning to TRBD1. The CDR3 spans 13 residues. Germline CDR1 reads MNHNS; CDR2 reads SASEGT. Trimming at V came to 8 bases and at J to 5 bases, leaving 8 bases not matched to a gene. CDR3 sequence (DNA): TGTGCCAGCCAAACAGGGGCAGTCGAGACCCAGTACTTC. This codes for CASQTGAVETQYF.

The V gene is TRBV11-1, the J gene TRBJ2-1, with no clear D. This CDR3 contains 13 residues. Trimming removed 5 bases at V and 7 bases at J, with 12 bases between. The germline V gene encodes CDR1 SGHAT and CDR2 FQDESV (reference sequence). The CDR3 DNA reads TGTGCCAGCAGCCCCCGACTCCTTAATGAGCAGTTCTTC. It yields the protein CASSPRLLNEQFF.

V and J are TRBV7-8 and TRBJ1-5; D uncertain. The CDR3 contains 16 residues. Trimming removed 6 bases from V and 2 bases from J, with 17 bases in between. Germline V gene sequence: CDR1 SGHVS, CDR2 FQNEAQ. CDR3 region: CASSPGSVRGNQPQHF. In DNA, the CDR3 is TGTGCCAGCAGTCCCGGATCGGTTCGGGGCAATCAGCCCCAGCATTTT.

The CDR3 protein is CASSLVGQGNRNEQFF. The CDR3 bases are TGTGCCAGCAGTCTAGTGGGACAGGGGAATCGGAATGAGCAGTTCTTC. The V and J genes are TRBV11-1 and TRBJ2-1, with TRBD1 identical over 10 bases. The CDR3 sequence is 16 residues long. CDR1 and CDR2 (germline): SGHAT, FQDESV (reference sequence). After removal of 6 bases from V and 7 bases from J, the junction contained 12 bases not matched to a gene. Full variable domain (rest looked up from reference TRBV11-1 and TRBJ2-1): EAEVAQSPRYKITEKSQAVAFWCDPISGHATLYWYRQILGQGPELLVQFQDESVVDDSQLPKDRFSAERLKGVDSTLKIQPAELGDSAMYLCASSLVGQGNRNEQFFGPGTRLTVL.

CDR3 loop: CASSSQGQSPLHF. The CDR3 region has the DNA TGTGCCAGTAGTTCACAGGGCCAGTCACCCCTCCACTTT. This chain connects TRBV19 to TRBJ1-6; TRBD1 is a possible D gene (6 bases). Per the germline V gene, CDR1 is LNHDA and CDR2 is SQIVND (reference sequence). CDR3 length: 13 residues. V lost 5 bases and J 10 bases, leaving 12 bases between the germline ends.

This sequence joins TRBV2 and TRBJ1-2; maybe TRBD1 (6 bases). The germline V gene has CDR1 SNHLY and CDR2 FYNNEI. V gave up 7 bases and J gave up 0 bases, with 12 bases separating them. This CDR3 is 14 amino acids long. The chain's CDR3 is CASTRGPTNYGYTF. Here the CDR3 DNA reads TGTGCCAGCACCAGGGGCCCGACTAACTATGGCTACACCTTC.